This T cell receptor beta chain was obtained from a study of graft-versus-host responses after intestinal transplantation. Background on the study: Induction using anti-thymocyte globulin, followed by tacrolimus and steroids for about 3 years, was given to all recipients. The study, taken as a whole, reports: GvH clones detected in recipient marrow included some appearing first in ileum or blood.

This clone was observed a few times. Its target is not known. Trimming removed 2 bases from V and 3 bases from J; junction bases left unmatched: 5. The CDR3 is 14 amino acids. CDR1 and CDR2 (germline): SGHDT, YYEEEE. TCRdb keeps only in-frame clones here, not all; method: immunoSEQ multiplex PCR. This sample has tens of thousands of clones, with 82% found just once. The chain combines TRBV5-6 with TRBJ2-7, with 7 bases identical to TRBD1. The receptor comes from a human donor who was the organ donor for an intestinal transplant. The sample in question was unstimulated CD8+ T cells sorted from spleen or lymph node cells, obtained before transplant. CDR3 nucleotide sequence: TGTGCCAGCAGCTTCGGGACAGCTTTCTACGAGCAGTACTTC. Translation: CASSFGTAFYEQYF.